Included here is one TCR beta chain sequence, with context. Its antigen is unidentified. The source of the sample is a study of OX40 agonist ivuxolimab in advanced cancers. Looking at the study overall: An agonistic anti-OX40 (CD134) antibody, ivuxolimab, was used to treat the patients.

General study results and limits: Also present in some nonresponders was a low level of normalized T-cell clonal expansion.

TCRdb's copy holds only in-frame clones and misses some; the assay was immunoSEQ multiplex PCR. The sample lists around 46,000 clones; around nine tenths were seen once. This TCR derives from an adult with an advanced solid tumor such as melanoma, head and neck, liver or kidney cancer. Sequenced here: CD4+ or CD8+ T cells sorted from blood, sampled in a trial of the OX40 agonist ivuxolimab.

The CDR3 DNA reads TGTGCCAGCAGCTTACAGGGAGAGTACGGAAACACCATATATTTT. This gives the protein CASSLQGEYGNTIYF. The rearrangement links TRBV7-2 to TRBJ1-3, with D perhaps matching TRBD1 (5 bases). In germline, CDR1 is SGHTA, CDR2 FQGNSA. The CDR3 consists of 15 residues. Trimming took off 2 bases at V and 4 bases at J, with 12 bases between the two ends.